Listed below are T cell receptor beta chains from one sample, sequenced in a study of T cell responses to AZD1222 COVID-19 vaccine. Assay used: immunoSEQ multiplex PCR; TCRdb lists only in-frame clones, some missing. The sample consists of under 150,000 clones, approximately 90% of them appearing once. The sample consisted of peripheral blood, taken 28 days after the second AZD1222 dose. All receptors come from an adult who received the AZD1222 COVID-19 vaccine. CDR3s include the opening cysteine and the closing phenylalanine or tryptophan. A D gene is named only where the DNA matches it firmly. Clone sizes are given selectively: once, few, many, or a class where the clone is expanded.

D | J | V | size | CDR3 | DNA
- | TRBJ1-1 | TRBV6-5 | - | CASSIKNTEAFF | TGTGCCAGCAGTATCAAGAACACTGAAGCTTTCTTT
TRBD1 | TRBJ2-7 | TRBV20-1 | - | CSARQGYEQYF | TGCAGTGCGAGACAGGGGTACGAGCAGTACTTC
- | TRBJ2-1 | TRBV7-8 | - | CASSLARTNEQFF | TGTGCCAGCAGCCTCGCTAGAACCAATGAGCAGTTCTTC
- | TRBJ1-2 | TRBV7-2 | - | CASSLAPGHRHNYGYTF | TGTGCCAGCAGCTTAGCGCCAGGACACCGCCATAACTATGGCTACACCTTC
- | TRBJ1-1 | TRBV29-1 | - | CSGGRERTEAFF | TGCAGCGGTGGAAGGGAGCGAACTGAAGCTTTCTTT
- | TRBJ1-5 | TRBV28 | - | CASSSQGPQHF | TGTGCCAGCAGTTCCCAAGGGCCCCAGCATTTT
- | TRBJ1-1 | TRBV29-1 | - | CSAGRLLPTIADTEAFF | TGCAGCGCAGGACGGCTTCTCCCCACCATAGCGGACACTGAAGCTTTCTTT
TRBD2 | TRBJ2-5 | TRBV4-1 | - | CASSQEEGIWTSGAQETQYF | TGCGCCAGCAGCCAAGAAGAGGGGATATGGACTAGCGGGGCTCAAGAGACCCAGTACTTC
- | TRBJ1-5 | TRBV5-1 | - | CASSLEFGGNQPQHF | TGCGCCAGCAGCTTGGAGTTTGGGGGCAATCAGCCCCAGCATTTT
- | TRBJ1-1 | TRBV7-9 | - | CASSLTGEAFF | TGTGCCAGCAGCCTGACAGGTGAAGCTTTCTTT
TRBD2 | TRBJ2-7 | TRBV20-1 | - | CSASLLAGAGEQYF | TGCAGTGCTAGTTTACTAGCGGGAGCGGGGGAGCAGTACTTC
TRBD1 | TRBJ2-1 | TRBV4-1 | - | CASSLFFLGQLSYNEQFF | TGCGCCAGCAGCCTATTCTTCTTGGGACAGCTCTCCTACAATGAGCAGTTCTTC
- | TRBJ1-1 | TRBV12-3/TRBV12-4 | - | CASSLRVNTEAFF | TGTGCCAGCAGTTTACGGGTGAACACTGAAGCTTTCTTT
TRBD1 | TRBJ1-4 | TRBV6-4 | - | CASRDTGGANEKLFF | TGTGCCAGCAGAGATACAGGGGGCGCGAATGAAAAACTGTTTTTT
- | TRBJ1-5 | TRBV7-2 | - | CASSPRGTFSNQPQHF | TGTGCCAGCAGCCCTAGGGGGACATTTAGCAATCAGCCCCAGCATTTT
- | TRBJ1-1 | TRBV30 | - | CASPGENTEAFF | TGTGCCTCCCCAGGGGAGAACACTGAAGCTTTCTTT
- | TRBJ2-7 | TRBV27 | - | CASSPQTPYEQYF | TGTGCCAGCAGTCCGCAGACACCTTACGAGCAGTACTTC
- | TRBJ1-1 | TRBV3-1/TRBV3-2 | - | CASSLPIRSGRTEAFF | TGTGCCAGCAGCCTCCCGATCCGGTCAGGGCGGACTGAAGCTTTCTTT
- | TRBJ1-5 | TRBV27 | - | CASSNIRSNQPQHF | TGTGCCAGCAGCAACATCAGAAGCAATCAGCCCCAGCATTTT
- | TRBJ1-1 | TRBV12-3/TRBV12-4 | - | CASSLPENTEAFF | TGTGCCAGCAGTTTACCAGAGAACACTGAAGCTTTCTTT
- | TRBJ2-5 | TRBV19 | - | CASKKDRYQETQYF | TGTGCCAGTAAAAAGGACAGATACCAAGAGACCCAGTACTTC
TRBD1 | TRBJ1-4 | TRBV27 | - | CASRPPYTGALREKLFF | TGTGCCAGCAGACCCCCCTACACAGGGGCCCTAAGGGAAAAACTGTTTTTT
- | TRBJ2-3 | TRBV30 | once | CAWSPPERVAGTQYF | TGTGCCTGGAGCCCCCCAGAGCGGGTAGCCGGTACGCAGTATTTT
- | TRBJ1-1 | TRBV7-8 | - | CASSPVGPRAFF | TGTGCCAGCAGCCCAGTGGGGCCGAGGGCTTTCTTT
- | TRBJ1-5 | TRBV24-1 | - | CATSRGYGQPQHF | TGTGCCACCAGTCGGGGGTACGGTCAGCCCCAGCATTTT
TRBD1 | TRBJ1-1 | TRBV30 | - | CAWGTGVVEAFF | TGTGCCTGGGGGACAGGGGTAGTTGAAGCTTTCTTT
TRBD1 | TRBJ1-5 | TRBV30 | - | CAWSRQGSQPQHF | TGTGCCTGGAGTAGACAGGGAAGCCAGCCCCAGCATTTT
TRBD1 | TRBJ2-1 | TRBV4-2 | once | CASSQDGDRAYNEQFF | TGTGCCAGCAGCCAAGATGGGGACAGGGCCTACAATGAGCAGTTCTTC
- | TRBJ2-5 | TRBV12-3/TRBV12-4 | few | CASSSGETQYF | TGTGCCAGCAGTTCAGGGGAGACCCAGTACTTC
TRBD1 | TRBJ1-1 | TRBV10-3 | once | CAISPGTGSDTEAFF | TGTGCCATCAGTCCCGGGACAGGTTCGGACACTGAAGCTTTCTTT
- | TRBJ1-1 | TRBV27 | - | CASSLPPTGPGTEAFF | TGTGCCAGCAGTTTACCCCCTACAGGGCCGGGGACTGAAGCTTTCTTT
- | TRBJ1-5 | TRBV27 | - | CASSPPPTGNQPQHF | TGTGCCAGCAGTCCCCCCCCAACCGGCAATCAGCCCCAGCATTTT
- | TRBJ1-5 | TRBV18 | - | CASSLDPPSQPQHF | TGTGCCAGCTCACTGGACCCCCCCAGTCAGCCCCAGCATTTT
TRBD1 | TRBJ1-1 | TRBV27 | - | CASSPGTGANTEAFF | TGTGCCAGCAGTCCGGGGACAGGGGCGAACACTGAAGCTTTCTTT
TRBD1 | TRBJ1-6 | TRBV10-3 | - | CAISPGGRNSPLHF | TGTGCCATCAGTCCAGGGGGCCGGAATTCACCCCTCCACTTT
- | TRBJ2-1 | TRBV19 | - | CASSLRTPTPPFF | TGTGCCAGTAGTCTCCGGACCCCCACCCCCCCGTTCTTC
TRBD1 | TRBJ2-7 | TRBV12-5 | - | CASGFTRDRSYEQYF | TGTGCTAGTGGTTTCACCCGGGACAGGTCCTACGAGCAGTACTTC
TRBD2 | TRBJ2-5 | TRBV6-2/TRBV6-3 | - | CASSYSLAGVEETQYF | TGTGCCAGCAGTTACTCCCTAGCGGGAGTGGAAGAGACCCAGTACTTC
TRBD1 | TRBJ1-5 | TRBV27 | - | CASSLEAGGNQPQHF | TGTGCCAGCAGTTTAGAAGCAGGGGGTAATCAGCCCCAGCATTTT
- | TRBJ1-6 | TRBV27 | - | CASSSTGTLHF | TGTGCCAGCAGTTCAACAGGGACCCTCCACTTT
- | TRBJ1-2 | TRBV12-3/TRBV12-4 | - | CASTSPGGRDYTF | TGTGCCAGCACCTCGCCCGGAGGGAGAGACTACACCTTC
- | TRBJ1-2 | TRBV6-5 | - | CASSYDVQGFGGYTF | TGTGCCAGCAGTTACGACGTCCAGGGGTTCGGTGGCTACACCTTC
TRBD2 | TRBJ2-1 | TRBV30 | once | CAWGPPGLAFNEQFF | TGTGCCTGGGGTCCCCCGGGACTAGCGTTCAATGAGCAGTTCTTC
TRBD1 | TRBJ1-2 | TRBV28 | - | CASSPGDRVAGGYTF | TGTGCCAGCAGCCCTGGGGACAGGGTCGCTGGGGGCTACACCTTC